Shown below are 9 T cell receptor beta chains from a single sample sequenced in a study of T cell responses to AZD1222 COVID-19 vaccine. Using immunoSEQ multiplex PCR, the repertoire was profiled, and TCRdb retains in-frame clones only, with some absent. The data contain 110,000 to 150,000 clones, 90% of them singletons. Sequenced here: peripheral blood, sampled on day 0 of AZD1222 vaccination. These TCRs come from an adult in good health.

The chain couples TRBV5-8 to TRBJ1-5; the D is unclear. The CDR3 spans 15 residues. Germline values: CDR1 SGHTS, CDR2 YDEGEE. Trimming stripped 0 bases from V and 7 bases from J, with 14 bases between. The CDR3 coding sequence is TGTGCCAGCAGCTTGGGACTCTCGAACTCCCAGCCCCAGCATTTT. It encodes CASSLGLSNSQPQHF.

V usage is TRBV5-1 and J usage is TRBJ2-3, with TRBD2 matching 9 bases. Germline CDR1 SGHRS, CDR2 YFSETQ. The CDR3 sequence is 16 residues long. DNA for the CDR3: TGCGCTAGTACCCAAGGTTGGACTAGCGGCACAGATACGCAGTATTTT. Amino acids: CASTQGWTSGTDTQYF.

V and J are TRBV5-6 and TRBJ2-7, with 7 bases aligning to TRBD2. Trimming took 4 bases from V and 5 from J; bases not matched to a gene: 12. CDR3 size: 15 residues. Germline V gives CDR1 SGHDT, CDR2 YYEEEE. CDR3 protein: CASSAGRPRRDEQYF. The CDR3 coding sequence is TGTGCCAGCAGCGCCGGGAGGCCCCGTAGGGACGAGCAGTACTTC.

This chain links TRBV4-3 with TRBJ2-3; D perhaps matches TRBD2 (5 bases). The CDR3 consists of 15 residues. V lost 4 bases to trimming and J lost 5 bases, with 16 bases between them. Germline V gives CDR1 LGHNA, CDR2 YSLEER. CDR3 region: CASSPLGDRLDTQYF. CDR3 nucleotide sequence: TGCGCCAGCAGCCCCCTGGGAGACCGCTTAGATACGCAGTATTTT.

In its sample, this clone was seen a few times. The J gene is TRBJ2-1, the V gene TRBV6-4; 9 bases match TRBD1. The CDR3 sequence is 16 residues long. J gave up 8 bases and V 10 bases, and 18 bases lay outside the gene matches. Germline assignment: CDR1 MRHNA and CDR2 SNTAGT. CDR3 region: CATAQESGTGGDEQFF. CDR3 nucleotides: TGTGCCACCGCCCAGGAGTCAGGTACAGGGGGCGATGAGCAGTTCTTC.

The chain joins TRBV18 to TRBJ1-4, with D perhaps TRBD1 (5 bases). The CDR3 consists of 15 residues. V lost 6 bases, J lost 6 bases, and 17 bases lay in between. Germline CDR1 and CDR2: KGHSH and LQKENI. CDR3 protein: CASSPSGTGDEKLFF. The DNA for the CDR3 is TGTGCCAGCTCGCCCAGCGGGACGGGAGATGAAAAACTGTTTTTT. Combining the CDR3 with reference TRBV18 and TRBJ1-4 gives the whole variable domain NAGVMQNPRHLVRRRGQEARLRCSPMKGHSHVYWYRQLPEEGLKFMVYLQKENIIDESGMPKERFSAEFPKEGPSILRIQQVVRGDSAAYFCASSPSGTGDEKLFFGSGTQLSVL.

CDR3 in amino acids: CASSVEGRGYEQYF. In DNA, the CDR3 is TGTGCCAGCAGCGTAGAGGGCAGGGGTTACGAGCAGTACTTC. This chain connects TRBV9 to TRBJ2-7; D possibly corresponds to TRBD1 (6 bases). This CDR3 has 14 amino acids. The V and J ends lost 0 bases and 4 bases respectively, with 11 bases between them. Germline CDR1 reads SGDLS; CDR2 reads YYNGEE.

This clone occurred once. CDR3 in amino acids: CASSYSSTAWRDYGYTF. The CDR3 DNA reads TGTGCCAGCAGTTACTCGAGTACGGCGTGGCGGGATTATGGCTACACCTTC. This chain joins TRBV6-2 or TRBV6-3 and TRBJ1-2; no definite D call. CDR1 and CDR2 from the germline V gene are MNHEY and SVGEGT. This CDR3 spans 17 amino acids. Deletions cut 0 bases from V and 5 bases from J, with 19 bases between.

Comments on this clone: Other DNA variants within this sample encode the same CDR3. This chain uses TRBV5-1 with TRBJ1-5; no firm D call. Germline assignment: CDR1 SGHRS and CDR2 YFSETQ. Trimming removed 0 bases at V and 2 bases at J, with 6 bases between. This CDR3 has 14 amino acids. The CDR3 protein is CASSLGGGNQPQHF. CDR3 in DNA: TGCGCCAGCAGCTTGGGGGGAGGCAATCAGCCCCAGCATTTT.